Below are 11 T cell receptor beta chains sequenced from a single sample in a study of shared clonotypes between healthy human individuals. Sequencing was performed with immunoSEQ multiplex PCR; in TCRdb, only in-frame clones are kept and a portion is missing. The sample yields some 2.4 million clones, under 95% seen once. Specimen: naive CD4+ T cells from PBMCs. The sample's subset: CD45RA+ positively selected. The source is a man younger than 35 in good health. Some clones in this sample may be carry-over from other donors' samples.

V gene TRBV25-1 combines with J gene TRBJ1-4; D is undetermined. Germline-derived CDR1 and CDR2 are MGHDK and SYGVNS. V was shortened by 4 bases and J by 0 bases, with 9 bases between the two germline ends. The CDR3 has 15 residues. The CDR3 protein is CASSVRTPTNEKLFF. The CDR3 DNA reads TGTGCCAGCAGTGTTAGGACCCCAACTAATGAAAAACTGTTTTTT.

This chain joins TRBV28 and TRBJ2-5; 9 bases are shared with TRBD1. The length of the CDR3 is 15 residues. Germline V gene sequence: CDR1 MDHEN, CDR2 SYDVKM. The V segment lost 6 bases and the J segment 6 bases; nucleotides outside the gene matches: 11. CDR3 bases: TGTGCCAGCAGCTTCATAACAGGGGGCGAAAAGACCCAGTACTTC. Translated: CASSFITGGEKTQYF. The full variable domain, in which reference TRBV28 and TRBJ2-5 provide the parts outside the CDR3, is DVKVTQSSRYLVKRTGEKVFLECVQDMDHENMFWYRQDPGLGLRLIYFSYDVKMKEKGDIPEGYSVSREKKERFSLILESASTNQTSMYLCASSFITGGEKTQYFGPGTRLLVL.

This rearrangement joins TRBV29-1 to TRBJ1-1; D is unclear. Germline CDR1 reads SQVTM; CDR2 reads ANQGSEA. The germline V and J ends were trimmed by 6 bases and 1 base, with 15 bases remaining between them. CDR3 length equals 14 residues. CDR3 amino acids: CSVHWRITNTEAFF. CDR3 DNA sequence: TGCAGCGTCCACTGGAGGATTACGAACACTGAAGCTTTCTTT.

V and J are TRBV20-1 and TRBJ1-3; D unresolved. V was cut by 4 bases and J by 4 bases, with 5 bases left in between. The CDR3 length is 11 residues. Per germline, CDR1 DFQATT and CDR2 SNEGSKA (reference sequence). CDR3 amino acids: CSAMWGNTIYF. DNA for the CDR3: TGCAGTGCTATGTGGGGAAACACCATATATTTT.

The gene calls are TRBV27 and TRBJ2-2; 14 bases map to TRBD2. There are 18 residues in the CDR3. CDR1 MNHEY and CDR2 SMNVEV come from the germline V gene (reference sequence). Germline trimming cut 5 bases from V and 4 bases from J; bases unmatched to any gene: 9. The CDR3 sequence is CASSPAGLAGVPTGELFF. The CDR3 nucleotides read TGTGCCAGCAGTCCTGCGGGACTAGCGGGAGTACCCACCGGGGAGCTGTTTTTT.

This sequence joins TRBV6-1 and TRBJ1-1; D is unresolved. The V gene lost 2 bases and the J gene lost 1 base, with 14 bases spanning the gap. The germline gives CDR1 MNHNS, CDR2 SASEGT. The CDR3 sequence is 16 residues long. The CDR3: CASSETAFFKNTEAFF. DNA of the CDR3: TGTGCCAGCAGTGAAACCGCCTTCTTCAAGAACACTGAAGCTTTCTTT.

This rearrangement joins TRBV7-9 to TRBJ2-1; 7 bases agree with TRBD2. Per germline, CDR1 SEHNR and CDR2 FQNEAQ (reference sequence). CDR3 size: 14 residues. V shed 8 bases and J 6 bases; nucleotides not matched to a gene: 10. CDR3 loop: CASWASGGGNEQFF. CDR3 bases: TGTGCCAGCTGGGCTAGCGGTGGGGGCAATGAGCAGTTCTTC.

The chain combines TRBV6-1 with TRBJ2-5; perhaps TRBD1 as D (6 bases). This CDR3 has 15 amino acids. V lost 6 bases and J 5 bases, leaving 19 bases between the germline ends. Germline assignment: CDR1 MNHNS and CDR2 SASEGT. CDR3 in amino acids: CASRDRQAGWETQYF. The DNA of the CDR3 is TGTGCCAGCAGGGACCGACAGGCTGGGTGGGAGACCCAGTACTTC.

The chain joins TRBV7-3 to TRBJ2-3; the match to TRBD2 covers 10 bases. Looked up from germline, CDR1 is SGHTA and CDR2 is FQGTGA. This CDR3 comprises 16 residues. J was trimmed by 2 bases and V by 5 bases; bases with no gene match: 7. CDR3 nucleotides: TGTGCCAGCAGCCCGCTAGCGGGAGCCTACACAGATACGCAGTATTTT. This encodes CASSPLAGAYTDTQYF.

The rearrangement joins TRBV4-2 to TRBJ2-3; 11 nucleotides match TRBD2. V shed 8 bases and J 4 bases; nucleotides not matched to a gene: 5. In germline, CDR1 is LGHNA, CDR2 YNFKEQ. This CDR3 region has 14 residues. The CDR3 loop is CASGKLAGADTQYF. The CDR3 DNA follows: TGTGCCAGCGGGAAACTAGCGGGAGCAGATACGCAGTATTTT.

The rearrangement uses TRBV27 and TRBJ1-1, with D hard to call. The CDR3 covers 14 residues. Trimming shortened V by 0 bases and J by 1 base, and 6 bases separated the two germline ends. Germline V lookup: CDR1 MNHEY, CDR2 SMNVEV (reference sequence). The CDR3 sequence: CASSLSRSNTEAFF. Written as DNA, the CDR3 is TGTGCCAGCAGTTTATCGCGCTCGAACACTGAAGCTTTCTTT.